This TCR gamma chain comes out of a study of Vδ1+ human thymocytes. This clone showed up just a few times. The antigen remains unidentified. Points from the study as a whole: Highly polyclonal TRG and TRD repertoires with Gaussian CDR3 length distributions appeared in thymus.

Trimming at V came to 6 bases and at J to 3 bases, leaving 5 bases not matched to a gene. Germline V lookup: CDR1 EGSTGY, CDR2 YDSYTSSV. The CDR3 runs 12 residues. The template was reverse-transcribed extracted RNA. CDR3 amplicons came from multiplex PCR with pooled V-gene forward and constant-region reverse primers. TCRdb used CATT to re-call clones from the multiplex PCR reads. Here the sample spans some 9,000 gamma-chain clones, around three fifths being singletons. The sequence was obtained from a girl under three years old who had congenital heart surgery. Input material: Vdelta1+ gamma-delta thymocytes from the thymus. The subset: FACS-sorted CD3+ TCRalphabeta- TCRVdelta1+ TCRVdelta2- thymocytes. This chain uses TRGV4 with TRGJ1 or TRGJ2. CDR3 nucleotides: TGTGCCACCTGGTACCCTTATTATAAGAAACTCTTT. Its protein product is CATWYPYYKKLF.